One sample yielded the 30 T cell receptor beta chains listed below, sequenced in a study of blood T cell repertoires in COVID-19. TCRdb's table, derived via immunoSEQ multiplex PCR, lists solely in-frame clones and lacks some. The sample lists around 500,000 clones, 88% occurring once. The sequenced material came from PBMCs or T cells enriched from blood (not recorded which). These receptors were collected from a woman aged 60 to 75 who had recovered from COVID-19.

The CDR3 sequence is CASSQGQYNEQFF. The CDR3 coding sequence is TGTGCCAGTAGTCAGGGACAGTACAATGAGCAGTTCTTC. The genes are TRBV19 and TRBJ2-1, with 7 positions matching TRBD1. V was pared by 5 bases and J by 4 bases, with 2 bases of the junction left unmatched. Germline values: CDR1 LNHDA, CDR2 SQIVND (reference sequence). CDR3 length: 13 residues.

V and J are TRBV21-1 and TRBJ2-2; the DNA was not used to check the table's D call, TRBD2. TRBV21-1 is assigned pseudogene status. The length of the CDR3 is 14 residues. The CDR3 sequence: CASSIDRRGGELFF. DNA of the CDR3: TGTGCCAGCAGCATCGACCGACGAGGCGGGGAGCTGTTTTTT.

V gene TRBV2 combines with J gene TRBJ1-4; D not resolved. Trimming stripped 4 bases from V and 7 bases from J, with 13 bases between. This CDR3 region has 14 residues. Germline V gives CDR1 SNHLY, CDR2 FYNNEI. DNA for the CDR3: TGTGCCAGCAGTGTAGGGAGGCTTATTGAAAAACTGTTTTTT. Its protein product is CASSVGRLIEKLFF.

This chain links TRBV2 with TRBJ2-2; possible D gene TRBD1, 5 bases. V lost 6 bases, J lost 5 bases, and 10 bases lay in between. The germline V gene has CDR1 SNHLY and CDR2 FYNNEI. The CDR3 runs 13 residues. In DNA form, the CDR3 reads TGTGCCAGCAGACCTGACAGAACCGGGGAGCTGTTTTTT. It is translated as CASRPDRTGELFF.

The chain carries TRBV24-1 and TRBJ2-5; 7 bases fit TRBD2. The germline V gene has CDR1 KGHDR and CDR2 SFDVKD. V was pared by 3 bases and J by 5 bases, with 5 bases of the junction left unmatched. The CDR3 has 14 amino acids. CDR3 amino acids: CATSDARGSETQYF. The CDR3, as DNA: TGTGCCACCAGTGATGCGCGGGGGTCGGAGACCCAGTACTTC.

The chain combines TRBV15 with TRBJ2-7; D is perhaps TRBD1 (5 bases). CDR1 LNHNV and CDR2 YYDKDF come from the germline V gene (reference sequence). V lost 2 bases, J lost 0 bases, and 8 bases lay in between. The CDR3 sequence is 14 residues long. The DNA for the CDR3 is TGTGCCACCAGCAGAACCAGGGACTCCTACGAGCAGTACGTC. Translating it yields CATSRTRDSYEQYV.

The V gene is TRBV11-2, the J gene TRBJ1-5; D possibly corresponds to TRBD1 (5 bases). V was pared by 2 bases and J by 7 bases, with 9 bases between. The CDR3 sequence is 13 residues long. CDR1 is SGHAT and CDR2 is FQNNGV in the germline V gene. This CDR3 reads CASSLTGNQPQHF. DNA of the CDR3: TGTGCCAGCAGCTTAACAGGTAACCAGCCCCAGCATTTT.

The chain carries TRBV12-5 and TRBJ2-1; D not resolved. CDR3 length: 15 amino acids. The V end was cut by 6 bases, the J end by 0 bases, with 12 bases between. CDR1 is LGHNT and CDR2 is FRNRAP in the germline V gene. The CDR3 region is CASGGSLNSYNEQFF. In DNA form, the CDR3 reads TGTGCTAGTGGGGGCTCTCTCAACTCCTACAATGAGCAGTTCTTC.

The chain couples TRBV12-5 to TRBJ1-5; D gene ambiguous. The CDR3 sequence is 12 residues long. Germline-derived CDR1 and CDR2 are LGHNT and FRNRAP. Trimming took 3 bases from V and 6 from J, leaving 6 bases between them. The CDR3 nucleotides are TGTGCTAGTGGTTTCGCGGGTCAGCCCCAGCATTTT. The encoded protein is CASGFAGQPQHF.

The chain combines TRBV6-5 with TRBJ2-3; TRBD2 matches at 9 bases. The CDR3 contains 14 residues. The J segment lost 1 base and the V segment lost 8 bases, leaving 4 bases of the junction unmatched. Germline V lookup: CDR1 MNHEY, CDR2 SVGAGI. CDR3 amino acids: CASLLAGGTDTQYF. The DNA of the CDR3 is TGTGCCAGCTTACTAGCGGGCGGCACAGATACGCAGTATTTT.

The chain joins TRBV5-1 to TRBJ1-2; TRBD1 aligns across 7 bases. The V and J ends lost 2 bases and 10 bases, in that order; junction bases with no gene match: 5. Germline V gene sequence: CDR1 SGHRS, CDR2 YFSETQ. The length of the CDR3 is 12 residues. The CDR3 coding sequence is TGCGCCAGCAGCTTACGACAGGGTTCCTACACCTTC. This codes for CASSLRQGSYTF.

The rearrangement joins TRBV29-1 to TRBJ2-7; 8 bases fit TRBD2. Per the germline V gene, CDR1 is SQVTM and CDR2 is ANQGSEA. The CDR3 extends over 13 amino acids. V was pared by 4 bases and J by 9 bases, with 11 bases of the junction left unmatched. CDR3 in amino acids: CSVGGGSGVGQYF. The DNA for the CDR3 is TGCAGCGTTGGTGGCGGTAGCGGGGTAGGGCAGTACTTC.

The genes are TRBV6-6 and TRBJ2-2, with TRBD2 matching over 9 bases. The V gene end was trimmed by 0 bases and the J gene end by 6 bases; junction bases not matched to a gene: 5. The CDR3 has 16 residues. Germline V lookup: CDR1 MNHNY, CDR2 SVGAGI (reference sequence). CDR3 sequence (DNA): TGTGCCAGCAGTTACTCGCGGGGGGGCCTGGCCGGGGAGCTGTTTTTT. It codes for CASSYSRGGLAGELFF.

This chain uses TRBV6-1 with TRBJ1-2; 8 bases agree with TRBD1. The CDR3 extends over 15 amino acids. Germline V gene sequence: CDR1 MNHNS, CDR2 SASEGT. J was trimmed by 7 bases and V by 2 bases; bases with no gene match: 9. The CDR3 region is CASSEPAGGLSGYTF. The CDR3 coding sequence is TGTGCCAGCAGTGAACCGGCAGGGGGCTTGTCTGGCTACACCTTC.

In DNA form, the CDR3 reads TGTGCCAGCGCCGGGGAGCGGGAATACAATGAGCAGTTCTTC. This encodes CASAGEREYNEQFF. V is TRBV5-4 and J is TRBJ2-1, with TRBD2 matching 7 bases. The CDR3 contains 14 residues. J gave up 4 bases and V 7 bases, and 8 bases lay outside the gene matches. The germline gives CDR1 SGHNT, CDR2 YYREEE (reference sequence).

This chain links TRBV7-2 with TRBJ1-5; a weak D match, TRBD1 (6 bases). The germline V and J ends were trimmed by 4 bases and 1 base, with 14 bases remaining between them. The CDR3 totals 16 residues. From germline, CDR1 is SGHTA and CDR2 FQGNSA. In DNA form, the CDR3 reads TGTGCCAGCAGCTCATCGTTGGACAGAAGCAATCAGCCCCAGCATTTT. This translates into CASSSSLDRSNQPQHF.

The chain carries TRBV24-1 and TRBJ2-1; perhaps TRBD1 as D (6 bases). Germline V gives CDR1 KGHDR, CDR2 SFDVKD. This CDR3 comprises 16 residues. The germline V and J ends were trimmed by 4 bases and 1 base, with 13 bases remaining between them. CDR3 DNA: TGTGCCACCAGTGAACCATCCAGGGGATCCTACAATGAGCAGTTCTTC. It encodes CATSEPSRGSYNEQFF.

The V gene is TRBV9, the J gene TRBJ2-3, with 11 bases identical to TRBD2. Germline loops: CDR1 SGDLS, CDR2 YYNGEE. The CDR3 sequence is 15 residues long. The J segment lost 9 bases and the V segment lost 3 bases, leaving 9 bases of the junction unmatched. The DNA of the CDR3 is TGTGCCAGCAGCGGAGGTAGCGGGGGGGCCGGGACGCAGTATTTT. Translated, it gives CASSGGSGGAGTQYF.

J is TRBJ1-6 and V is TRBV19; possibly TRBD1 for D (6 bases). The CDR3 has 15 residues. V was pared by 3 bases and J by 4 bases, with 10 bases between. Looked up from germline, CDR1 is LNHDA and CDR2 is SQIVND (reference sequence). CDR3 DNA: TGTGCCAGTAGTATGAATCAGGGGTATAATTCACCCCTCCACTTT. It yields the protein CASSMNQGYNSPLHF.

V usage is TRBV19 and J usage is TRBJ1-1; D gene unclear. Trimming stripped 3 bases from V and 1 base from J, with 12 bases between. The V gene's germline CDR1 is LNHDA and CDR2 SQIVND (reference sequence). This CDR3 comprises 15 residues. CDR3 residues: CASSMARLENTEAFF. In DNA form, the CDR3 reads TGTGCCAGTAGTATGGCTCGTCTAGAGAACACTGAAGCTTTCTTT.

The chain uses TRBV5-1 and TRBJ1-1; no reliable D call. The CDR3 contains 14 residues. From germline, CDR1 is SGHRS and CDR2 YFSETQ. V was clipped by 0 bases and J by 6 bases, with 12 bases between them. CDR3 protein: CASSLAPPVSEAFF. For the CDR3, the DNA is TGCGCCAGCAGCTTGGCGCCACCAGTTTCTGAAGCTTTCTTT.

This clone was found once. V usage is TRBV9 and J usage is TRBJ2-1; 10 bases line up with TRBD2. V dropped 0 bases and J dropped 7; count of bases not matched to a gene: 4. There are 15 residues in the CDR3. Per germline, CDR1 SGDLS and CDR2 YYNGEE. CDR3 nucleotides: TGTGCCAGCAGCGTAGTAGCGGGGGGTGGGAATGAGCAGTTCTTC. This gives the protein CASSVVAGGGNEQFF.

The J gene is TRBJ2-4, the V gene TRBV19, with 8 bases aligning to TRBD1. Germline CDR1 reads LNHDA; CDR2 reads SQIVND (reference sequence). This CDR3 region has 17 residues. V gave up 6 bases and J gave up 1 base; unmatched junction bases: 11. CDR3 in DNA: TGTGCCAGTAGCCTCAAGACAGGGGTGAGGGCCAAAAACATTCAGTACTTC. Translated, it gives CASSLKTGVRAKNIQYF.

This chain uses TRBV18 with TRBJ1-2, with 7 positions matching TRBD1. Germline lookup yields CDR1 KGHSH and CDR2 LQKENI. The CDR3 is made up of 18 amino acids. The V segment lost 10 bases and the J segment 7 bases; nucleotides outside the gene matches: 27. In DNA, the CDR3 is TGTGCCATCACGGTAGGCTCACACCTTGTGACAGGGAGGTGTGGCTACACCTTC. Translated: CAITVGSHLVTGRCGYTF. Complete variable domain (other parts from reference TRBV18 and TRBJ1-2): NAGVMQNPRHLVRRRGQEARLRCSPMKGHSHVYWYRQLPEEGLKFMVYLQKENIIDESGMPKERFSAEFPKEGPSILRIQQVVRGDSAAYFCAITVGSHLVTGRCGYTFGSGTRLTVV.

This clone appeared a single time. The J gene is TRBJ1-6, the V gene TRBV11-2, with TRBD1 matching 8 bases. The ends lost 1 base at V and 10 bases at J; junction bases unmatched: 12. This CDR3 contains 17 residues. The germline gives CDR1 SGHAT, CDR2 FQNNGV. For the CDR3, the DNA is TGTGCCAGCAGCTTAGGAAGCGCGCAGGGGGCTCGATCACCCCTCCACTTT. Translated: CASSLGSAQGARSPLHF.

The chain employs TRBV3-1 (or the pseudogene TRBV3-2) and TRBJ2-3, with D perhaps matching TRBD2 (5 bases). The ends were cut back, 3 bases at V and 4 bases at J, with 11 bases in the middle. Germline loops: CDR1 LGHDT, CDR2 YNNKEL (reference sequence). The CDR3 loop spans 14 amino acids. CDR3 residues: CASSQRERADTQYF. The CDR3 coding sequence is TGTGCCAGCAGCCAGAGGGAGAGGGCAGATACGCAGTATTTT.

This rearrangement joins TRBV29-1 to TRBJ2-3; 9 bases map to TRBD2. CDR1 SQVTM and CDR2 ANQGSEA come from the germline V gene. V trimming: 5 bases; J trimming: 2 bases; junction bases outside the gene matches: 5. The CDR3 totals 14 residues. Here the CDR3 reads CSVPPGLATDTQYF. CDR3 sequence (DNA): TGCAGCGTTCCGCCGGGACTAGCCACAGATACGCAGTATTTT.

The V call is TRBV14, the J call TRBJ1-3, with TRBD1 matching 10 bases. Unmatched junction bases numbered 8, after V lost 4 bases and J lost 5 bases. Per the germline V gene, CDR1 is SGHDN and CDR2 is FVKESK. This CDR3 has 16 amino acids. CDR3 sequence (DNA): TGTGCCAGCAGCCCGGGGACAGGGGCGTTTAGAAACACCATATATTTT. It encodes CASSPGTGAFRNTIYF.

The V gene is TRBV18, the J gene TRBJ1-3, with no clear D. In germline, CDR1 is KGHSH, CDR2 LQKENI. Trimming took off 2 bases at V and 4 bases at J, with 12 bases between the two ends. This CDR3 is 15 amino acids long. The CDR3 protein is CASSPGAGGGNTIYF. The CDR3 DNA reads as TGTGCCAGCTCACCAGGTGCAGGAGGGGGAAACACCATATATTTT.

The CDR3 DNA follows: TGTGCTAGTGGTTTGGTAAGGGGGGGCGGGGGCGCCCCCTACGAGCAGTACTTC. Residues: CASGLVRGGGGAPYEQYF. The chain uses TRBV12-5 and TRBJ2-7; a weak D match, TRBD2 (7 bases). The CDR3 is 18 amino acids. V lost 0 bases to trimming and J lost 2 bases, with 20 bases between them. Germline V gene lookup returns CDR1 LGHNT and CDR2 FRNRAP.